A single TCR beta chain is shown here with its context. Antigen: not known. This entry comes from a study of shared clonotypes between healthy human individuals. Study results and caveats: Blood was the sole source, and tissue repertoires probably differ.

Some clones are missing from TCRdb's copy, which holds only in-frame ones; the method was immunoSEQ multiplex PCR. The data hold hundreds of thousands of clones, with roughly 79% observed a single time. The CDR3 has 16 residues. Germline lookup yields CDR1 SGHDT and CDR2 YYEEEE. The germline V and J ends were trimmed by 0 bases and 0 bases, with 10 bases remaining between them. The clonotype originates from a woman between 40 and 55 years old in good health. Some clones in this sample may be carry-over from other donors' samples. Material for sequencing was PBMCs. The V gene is TRBV5-6, the J gene TRBJ1-3; D is undetermined. CDR3 sequence (DNA): TGTGCCAGCAGCTTGGGAGTCCCCGGCTCTGGAAACACCATATATTTT. Residues: CASSLGVPGSGNTIYF.